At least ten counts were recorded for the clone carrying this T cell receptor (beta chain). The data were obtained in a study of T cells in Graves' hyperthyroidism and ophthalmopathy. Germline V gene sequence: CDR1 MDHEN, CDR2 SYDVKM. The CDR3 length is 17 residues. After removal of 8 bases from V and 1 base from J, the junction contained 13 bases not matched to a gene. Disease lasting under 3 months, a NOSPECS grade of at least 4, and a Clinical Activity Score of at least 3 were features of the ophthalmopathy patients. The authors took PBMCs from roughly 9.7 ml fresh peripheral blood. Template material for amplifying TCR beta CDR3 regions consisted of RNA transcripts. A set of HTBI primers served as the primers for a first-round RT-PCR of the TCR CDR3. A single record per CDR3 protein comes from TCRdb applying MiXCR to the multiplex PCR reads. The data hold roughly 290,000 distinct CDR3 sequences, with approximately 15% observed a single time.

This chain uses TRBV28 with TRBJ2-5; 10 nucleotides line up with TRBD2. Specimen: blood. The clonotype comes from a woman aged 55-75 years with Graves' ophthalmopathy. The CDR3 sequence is CASLASGSESAQETQYF. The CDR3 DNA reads TGTGCCAGCCTCGCTAGCGGGAGCGAAAGTGCCCAAGAGACCCAGTACTTC.